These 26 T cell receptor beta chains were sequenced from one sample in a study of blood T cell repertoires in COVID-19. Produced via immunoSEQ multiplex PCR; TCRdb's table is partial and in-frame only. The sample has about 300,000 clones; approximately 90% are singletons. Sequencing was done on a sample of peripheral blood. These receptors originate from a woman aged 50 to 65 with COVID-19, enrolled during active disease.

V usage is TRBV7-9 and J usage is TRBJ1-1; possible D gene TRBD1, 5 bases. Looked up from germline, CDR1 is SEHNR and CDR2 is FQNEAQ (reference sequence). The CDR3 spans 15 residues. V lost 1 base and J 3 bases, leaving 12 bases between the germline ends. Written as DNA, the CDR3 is TGTGCCAGCAGCTTAGAGCTAGGGGCAGACACTGAAGCTTTCTTT. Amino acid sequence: CASSLELGADTEAFF.

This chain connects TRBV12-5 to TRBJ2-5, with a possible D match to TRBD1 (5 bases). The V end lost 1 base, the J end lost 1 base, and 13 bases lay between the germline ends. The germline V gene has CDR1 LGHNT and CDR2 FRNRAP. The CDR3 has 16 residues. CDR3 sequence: CASGLAQVQGQETQYF. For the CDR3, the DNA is TGTGCTAGTGGTTTGGCTCAGGTCCAGGGCCAAGAGACCCAGTACTTC.

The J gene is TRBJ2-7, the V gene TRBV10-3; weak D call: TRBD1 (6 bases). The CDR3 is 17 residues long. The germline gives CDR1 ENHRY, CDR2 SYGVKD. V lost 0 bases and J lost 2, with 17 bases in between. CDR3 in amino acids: CAISESSVVGAPYEQYF. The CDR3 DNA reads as TGTGCCATCAGTGAGTCCTCTGTGGTGGGGGCCCCCTACGAGCAGTACTTC.

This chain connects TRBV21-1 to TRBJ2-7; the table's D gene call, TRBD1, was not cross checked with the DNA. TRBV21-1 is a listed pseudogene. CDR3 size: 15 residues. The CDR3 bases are TGTGCCAGCACCCGACAACAAAAAACAGACTACGAGCAGTACTTC. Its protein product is CASTRQQKTDYEQYF.

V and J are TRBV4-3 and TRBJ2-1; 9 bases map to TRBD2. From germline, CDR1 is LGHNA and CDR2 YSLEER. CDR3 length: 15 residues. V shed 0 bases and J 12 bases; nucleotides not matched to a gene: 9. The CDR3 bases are TGCGCCAGCAGCCAAGATGGGACTAGCAGGATGGTGCAGTTCTTC. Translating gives CASSQDGTSRMVQFF.

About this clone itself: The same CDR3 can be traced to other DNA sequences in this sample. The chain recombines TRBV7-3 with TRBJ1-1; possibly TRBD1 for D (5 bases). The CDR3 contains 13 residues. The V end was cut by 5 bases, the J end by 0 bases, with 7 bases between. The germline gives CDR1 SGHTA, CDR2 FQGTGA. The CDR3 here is CASSRQLNTEAFF. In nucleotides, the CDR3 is TGTGCCAGCAGCCGACAGTTGAACACTGAAGCTTTCTTT.

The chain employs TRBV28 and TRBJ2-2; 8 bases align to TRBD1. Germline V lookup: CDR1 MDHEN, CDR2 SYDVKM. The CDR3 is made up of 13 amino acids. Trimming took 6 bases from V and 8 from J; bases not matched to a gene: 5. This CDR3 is CASRAGGIGELFF. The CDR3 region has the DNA TGTGCCAGCAGAGCAGGGGGCATAGGGGAGCTGTTTTTT.

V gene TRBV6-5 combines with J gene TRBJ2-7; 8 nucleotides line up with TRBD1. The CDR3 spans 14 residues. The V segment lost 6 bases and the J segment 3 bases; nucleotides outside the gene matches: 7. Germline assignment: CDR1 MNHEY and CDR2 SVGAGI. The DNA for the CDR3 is TGTGCCAGCAGCAGACACGACAGGGGCTACGAGCAGTACTTC. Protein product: CASSRHDRGYEQYF.

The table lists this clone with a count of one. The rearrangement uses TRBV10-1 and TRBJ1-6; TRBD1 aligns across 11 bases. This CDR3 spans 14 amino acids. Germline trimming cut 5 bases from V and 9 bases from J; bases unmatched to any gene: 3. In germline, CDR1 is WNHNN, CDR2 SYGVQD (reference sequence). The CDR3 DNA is TGCGCCAGCAGTTCCGGGACAGGGGGTTCACCCCTCCACTTT. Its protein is CASSSGTGGSPLHF.

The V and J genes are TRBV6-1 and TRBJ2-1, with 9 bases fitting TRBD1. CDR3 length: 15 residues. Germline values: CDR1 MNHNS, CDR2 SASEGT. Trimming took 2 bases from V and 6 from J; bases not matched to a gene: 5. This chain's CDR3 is CASSERTGAANEQFF. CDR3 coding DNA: TGTGCCAGCAGTGAACGGACAGGGGCGGCCAATGAGCAGTTCTTC.

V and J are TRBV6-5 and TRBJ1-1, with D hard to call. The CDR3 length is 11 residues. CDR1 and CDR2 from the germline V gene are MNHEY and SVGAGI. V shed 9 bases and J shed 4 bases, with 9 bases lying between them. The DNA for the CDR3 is TGTGCCAGTAGATGGAGCACTGAAGCTTTCTTT. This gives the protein CASRWSTEAFF.

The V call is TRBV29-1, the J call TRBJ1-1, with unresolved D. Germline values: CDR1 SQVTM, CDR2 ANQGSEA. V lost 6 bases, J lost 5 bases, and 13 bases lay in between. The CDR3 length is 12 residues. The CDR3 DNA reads TGCAGCGTGGAACCGGAGAGGACTGAAGCTTTCTTT. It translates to CSVEPERTEAFF. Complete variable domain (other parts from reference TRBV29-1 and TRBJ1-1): SAVISQKPSRDICQRGTSLTIQCQVDSQVTMMFWYRQQPGQSLTLIATANQGSEATYESGFVIDKFPISRPNLTFSTLTVSNMSPEDSSIYLCSVEPERTEAFFGQGTRLTVV.

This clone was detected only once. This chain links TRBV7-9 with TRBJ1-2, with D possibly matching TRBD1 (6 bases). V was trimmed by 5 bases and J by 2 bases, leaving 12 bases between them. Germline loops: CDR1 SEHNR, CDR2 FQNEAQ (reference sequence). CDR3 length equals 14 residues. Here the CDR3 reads CASSMGTGNYGYTF. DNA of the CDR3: TGTGCCAGCAGCATGGGCACAGGGAACTATGGCTACACCTTC. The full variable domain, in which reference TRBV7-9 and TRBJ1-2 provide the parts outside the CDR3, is DTGVSQNPRHKITKRGQNVTFRCDPISEHNRLYWYRQTLGQGPEFLTYFQNEAQLEKSRLLSDRFSAERPKGSFSTLEIQRTEQGDSAMYLCASSMGTGNYGYTFGSGTRLTVV.

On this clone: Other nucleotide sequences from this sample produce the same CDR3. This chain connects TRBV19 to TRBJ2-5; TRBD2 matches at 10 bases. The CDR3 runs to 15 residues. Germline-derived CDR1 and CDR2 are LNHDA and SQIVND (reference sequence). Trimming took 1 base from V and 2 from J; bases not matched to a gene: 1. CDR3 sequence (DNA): TGTGCCAGTAGTATAGGGACTAGCGGACAAGAGACCCAGTACTTC. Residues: CASSIGTSGQETQYF.

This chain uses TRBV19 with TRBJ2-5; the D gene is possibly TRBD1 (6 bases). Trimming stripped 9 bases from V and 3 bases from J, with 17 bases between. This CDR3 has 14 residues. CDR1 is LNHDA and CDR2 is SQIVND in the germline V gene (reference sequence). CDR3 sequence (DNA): TGTGCCAGCCATAAAGGGACAAGCGAAGAGACCCAGTACTTC. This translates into CASHKGTSEETQYF.

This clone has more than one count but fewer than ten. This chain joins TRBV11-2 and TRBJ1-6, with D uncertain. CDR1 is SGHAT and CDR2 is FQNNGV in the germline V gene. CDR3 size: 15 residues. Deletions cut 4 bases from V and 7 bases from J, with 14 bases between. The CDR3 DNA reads TGTGCCAGCAGCTCCAGTGCAGCGGCAAATTCACCCCTCCACTTT. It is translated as CASSSSAAANSPLHF.

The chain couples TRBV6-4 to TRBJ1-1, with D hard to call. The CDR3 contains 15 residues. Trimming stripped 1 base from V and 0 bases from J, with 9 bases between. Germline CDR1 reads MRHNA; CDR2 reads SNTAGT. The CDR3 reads CASSDFGHMNTEAFF. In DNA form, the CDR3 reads TGTGCCAGCAGTGACTTTGGCCATATGAACACTGAAGCTTTCTTT.

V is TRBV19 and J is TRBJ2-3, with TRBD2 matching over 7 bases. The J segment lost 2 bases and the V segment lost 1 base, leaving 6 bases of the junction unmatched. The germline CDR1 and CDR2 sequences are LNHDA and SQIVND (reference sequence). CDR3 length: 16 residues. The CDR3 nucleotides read TGTGCCAGTAGTATAGCGGGGGGAGATCCCACAGATACGCAGTATTTT. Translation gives CASSIAGGDPTDTQYF.

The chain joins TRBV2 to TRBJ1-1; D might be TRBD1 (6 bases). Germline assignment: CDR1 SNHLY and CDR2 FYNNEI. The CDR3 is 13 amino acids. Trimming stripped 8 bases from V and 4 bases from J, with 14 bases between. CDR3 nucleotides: TGTGCCAGCGGGACACCTCGGTTCACTGAAGCTTTCTTT. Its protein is CASGTPRFTEAFF.

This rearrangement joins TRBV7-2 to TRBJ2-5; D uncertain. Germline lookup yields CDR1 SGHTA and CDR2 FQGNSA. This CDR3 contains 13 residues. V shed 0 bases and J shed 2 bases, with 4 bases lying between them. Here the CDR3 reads CASSLAQQETQYF. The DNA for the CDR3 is TGTGCCAGCAGCTTAGCCCAGCAAGAGACCCAGTACTTC.

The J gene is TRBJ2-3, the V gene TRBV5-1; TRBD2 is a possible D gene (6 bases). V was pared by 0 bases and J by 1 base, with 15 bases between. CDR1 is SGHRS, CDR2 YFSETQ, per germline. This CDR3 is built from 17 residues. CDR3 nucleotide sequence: TGCGCCAGCAGCTTGGCCGAGCGGGTCGACGGCACAGATACGCAGTATTTT. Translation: CASSLAERVDGTDTQYF. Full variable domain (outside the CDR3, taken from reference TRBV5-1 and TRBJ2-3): KAGVTQTPRYLIKTRGQQVTLSCSPISGHRSVSWYQQTPGQGLQFLFEYFSETQRNKGNFPGRFSGRQFSNSRSEMNVSTLELGDSALYLCASSLAERVDGTDTQYFGPGTRLTVL.

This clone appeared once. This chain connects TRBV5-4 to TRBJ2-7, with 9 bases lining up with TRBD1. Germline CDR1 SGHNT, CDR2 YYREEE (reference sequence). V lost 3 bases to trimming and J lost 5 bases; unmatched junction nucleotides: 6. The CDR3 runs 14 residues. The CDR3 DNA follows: TGTGCCAGCAGCTATGGGACAGGGAGGCACGAGCAGTACTTC. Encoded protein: CASSYGTGRHEQYF.

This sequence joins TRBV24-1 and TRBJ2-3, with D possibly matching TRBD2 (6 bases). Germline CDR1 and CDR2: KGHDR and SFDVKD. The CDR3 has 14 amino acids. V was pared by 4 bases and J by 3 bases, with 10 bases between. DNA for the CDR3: TGTGCCACCAGTGACCCCCTAGCGACAGATACGCAGTATTTT. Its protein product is CATSDPLATDTQYF.

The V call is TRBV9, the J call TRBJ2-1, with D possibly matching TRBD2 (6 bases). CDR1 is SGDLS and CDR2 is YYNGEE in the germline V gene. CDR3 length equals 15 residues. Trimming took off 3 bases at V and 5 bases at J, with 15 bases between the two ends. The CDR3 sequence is CASSARLAADNEQFF. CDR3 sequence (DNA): TGTGCCAGCAGCGCCCGGTTAGCGGCTGACAATGAGCAGTTCTTC.

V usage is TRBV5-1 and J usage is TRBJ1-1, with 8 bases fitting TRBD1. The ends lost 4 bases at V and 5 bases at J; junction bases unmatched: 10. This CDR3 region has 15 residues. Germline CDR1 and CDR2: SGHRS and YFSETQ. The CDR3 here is CASSNQQGVGTEAFF. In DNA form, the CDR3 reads TGCGCCAGCAGCAACCAACAGGGGGTAGGAACTGAAGCTTTCTTT.

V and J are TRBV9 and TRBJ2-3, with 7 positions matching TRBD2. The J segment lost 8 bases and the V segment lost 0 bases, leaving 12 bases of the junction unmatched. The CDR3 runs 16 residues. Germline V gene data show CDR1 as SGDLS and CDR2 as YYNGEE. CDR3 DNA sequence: TGTGCCAGCAGCGTAGCTATGAGGACATCGGGGGGTACGCAGTATTTT. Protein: CASSVAMRTSGGTQYF.